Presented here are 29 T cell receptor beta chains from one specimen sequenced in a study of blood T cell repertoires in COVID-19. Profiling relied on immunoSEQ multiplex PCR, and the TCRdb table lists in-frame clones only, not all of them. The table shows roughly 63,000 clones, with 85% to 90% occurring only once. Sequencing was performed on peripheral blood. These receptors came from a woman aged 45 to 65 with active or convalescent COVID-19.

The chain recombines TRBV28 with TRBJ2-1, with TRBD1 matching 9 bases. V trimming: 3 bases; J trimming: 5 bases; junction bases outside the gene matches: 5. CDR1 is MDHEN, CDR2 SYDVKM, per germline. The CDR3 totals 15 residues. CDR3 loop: CASSFGQGNNNEQFF. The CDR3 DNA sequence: TGTGCCAGCAGTTTCGGACAGGGGAATAACAATGAGCAGTTCTTC.

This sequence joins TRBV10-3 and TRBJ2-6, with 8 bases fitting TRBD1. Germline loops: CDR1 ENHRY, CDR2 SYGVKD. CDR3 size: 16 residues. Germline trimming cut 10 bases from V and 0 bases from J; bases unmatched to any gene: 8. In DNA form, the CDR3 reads TGTGCCACCATGGACAGGGTGGGCTCTGGGGCCAACGTCCTGACTTTC. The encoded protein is CATMDRVGSGANVLTF.

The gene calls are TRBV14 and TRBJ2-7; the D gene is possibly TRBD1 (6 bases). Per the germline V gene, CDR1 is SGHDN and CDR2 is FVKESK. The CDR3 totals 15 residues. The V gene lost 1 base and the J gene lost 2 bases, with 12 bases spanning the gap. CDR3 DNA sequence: TGTGCCAGCAGCCAAGGGCAGGGGATTACCTACGAGCAGTACTTC. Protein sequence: CASSQGQGITYEQYF.

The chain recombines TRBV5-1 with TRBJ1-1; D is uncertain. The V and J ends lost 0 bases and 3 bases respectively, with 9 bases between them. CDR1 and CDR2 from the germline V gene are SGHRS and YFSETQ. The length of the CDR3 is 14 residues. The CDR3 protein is CASSLGQFDTEAFF. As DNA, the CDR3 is TGCGCCAGCAGCTTGGGGCAGTTTGACACTGAAGCTTTCTTT.

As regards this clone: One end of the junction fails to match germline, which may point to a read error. The CDR3: CASGRGSQGTQYF. CDR3 nucleotides: TGTGCCAGCGGGAGGGGATCGCAAGGGACCCAGTACTTC. The J gene is TRBJ2-5, the V gene TRBV7-9, with 7 positions matching TRBD2. Germline-derived CDR1 and CDR2 are SEHNR and FQNEAQ (reference sequence). The CDR3 loop spans 13 amino acids.

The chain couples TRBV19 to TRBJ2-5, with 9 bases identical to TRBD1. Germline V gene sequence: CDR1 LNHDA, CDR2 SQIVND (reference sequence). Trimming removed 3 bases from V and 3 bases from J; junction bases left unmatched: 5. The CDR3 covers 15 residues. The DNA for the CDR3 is TGTGCCAGTAGTATTTTCGGGACAGGGAAAGAGACCCAGTACTTC. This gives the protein CASSIFGTGKETQYF.

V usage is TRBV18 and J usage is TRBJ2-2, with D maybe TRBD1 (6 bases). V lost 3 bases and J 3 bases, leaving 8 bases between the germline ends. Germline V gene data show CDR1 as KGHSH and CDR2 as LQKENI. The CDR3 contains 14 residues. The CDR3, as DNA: TGTGCCAGCTCACCGGACAGTGACACCGGGGAGCTGTTTTTT. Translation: CASSPDSDTGELFF.

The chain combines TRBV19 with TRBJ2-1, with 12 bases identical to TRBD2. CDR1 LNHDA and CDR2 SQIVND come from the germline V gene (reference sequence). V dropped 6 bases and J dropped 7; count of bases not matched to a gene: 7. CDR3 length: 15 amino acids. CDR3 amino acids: CASRGLAGIANEQFF. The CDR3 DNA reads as TGTGCCAGTAGAGGACTAGCGGGAATCGCGAATGAGCAGTTCTTC. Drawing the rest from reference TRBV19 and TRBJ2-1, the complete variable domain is DGGITQSPKYLFRKEGQNVTLSCEQNLNHDAMYWYRQDPGQGLRLIYYSQIVNDFQKGDIAEGYSVSREKKESFPLTVTSAQKNPTAFYLCASRGLAGIANEQFFGPGTRLTVL.

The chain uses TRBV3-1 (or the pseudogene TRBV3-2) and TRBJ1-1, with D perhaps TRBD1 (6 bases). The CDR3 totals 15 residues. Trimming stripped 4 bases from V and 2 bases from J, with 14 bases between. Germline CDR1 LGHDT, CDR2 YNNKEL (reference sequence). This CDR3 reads CASSPGTGFNTEAFF. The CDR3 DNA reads TGTGCCAGCAGCCCCGGAACAGGGTTCAACACTGAAGCTTTCTTT.

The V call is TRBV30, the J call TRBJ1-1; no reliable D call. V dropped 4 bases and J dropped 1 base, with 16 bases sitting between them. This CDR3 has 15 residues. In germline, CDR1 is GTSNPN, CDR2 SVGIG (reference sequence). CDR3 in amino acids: CAWIGPVEGNTEAFF. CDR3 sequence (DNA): TGTGCCTGGATTGGGCCAGTCGAAGGGAACACTGAAGCTTTCTTT.

CDR3 sequence (DNA): TGTGCCAGCAGCTCAACGATTAGCGGCAAGCAGTACTTC. Its translation: CASSSTISGKQYF. The V call is TRBV7-8, the J call TRBJ2-7, with D possibly being TRBD2 (6 bases). The CDR3 loop spans 13 amino acids. Trimming took 4 bases from V and 8 from J, leaving 15 bases between them. Germline loops: CDR1 SGHVS, CDR2 FQNEAQ.

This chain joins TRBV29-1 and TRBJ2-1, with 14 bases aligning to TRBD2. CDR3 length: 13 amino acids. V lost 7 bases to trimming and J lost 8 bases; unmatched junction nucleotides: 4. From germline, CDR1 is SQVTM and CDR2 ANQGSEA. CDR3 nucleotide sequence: TGCAGCGCCGGGACTAGCGGGGGCCATGAGCAGTTCTTC. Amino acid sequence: CSAGTSGGHEQFF.

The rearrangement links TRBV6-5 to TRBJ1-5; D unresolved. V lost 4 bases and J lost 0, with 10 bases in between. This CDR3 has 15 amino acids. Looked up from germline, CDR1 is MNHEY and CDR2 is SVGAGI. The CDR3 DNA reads TGTGCCAGCAGTTCCAATCCACTTAGCAATCAGCCCCAGCATTTT. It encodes CASSSNPLSNQPQHF.

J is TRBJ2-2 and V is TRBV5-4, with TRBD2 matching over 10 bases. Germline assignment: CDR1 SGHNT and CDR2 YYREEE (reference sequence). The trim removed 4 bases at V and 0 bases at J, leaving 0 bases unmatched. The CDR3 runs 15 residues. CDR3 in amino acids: CASSLAGANTGELFF. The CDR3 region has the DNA TGTGCCAGCAGCCTAGCGGGGGCGAACACCGGGGAGCTGTTTTTT.

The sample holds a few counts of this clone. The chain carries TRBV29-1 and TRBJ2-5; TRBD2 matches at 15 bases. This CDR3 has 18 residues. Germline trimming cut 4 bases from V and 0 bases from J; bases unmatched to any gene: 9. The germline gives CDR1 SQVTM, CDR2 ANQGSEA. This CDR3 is CSVGGLAGGKIYQETQYF. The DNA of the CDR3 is TGCAGCGTTGGAGGACTAGCGGGAGGGAAAATTTACCAAGAGACCCAGTACTTC.

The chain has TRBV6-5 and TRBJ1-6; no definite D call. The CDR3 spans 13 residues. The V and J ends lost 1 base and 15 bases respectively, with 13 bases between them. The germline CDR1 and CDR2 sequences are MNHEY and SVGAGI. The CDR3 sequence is CASSYFDPEDLHF. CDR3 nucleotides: TGTGCCAGCAGTTACTTTGACCCCGAGGACCTCCACTTT.

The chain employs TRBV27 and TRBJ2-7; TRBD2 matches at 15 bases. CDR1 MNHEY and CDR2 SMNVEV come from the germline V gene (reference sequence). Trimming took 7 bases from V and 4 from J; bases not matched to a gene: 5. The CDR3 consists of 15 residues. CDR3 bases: TGTGCCAGCACCGGACTAGCGGGAGGGCCGTACGAGCAGTACTTC. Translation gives CASTGLAGGPYEQYF.

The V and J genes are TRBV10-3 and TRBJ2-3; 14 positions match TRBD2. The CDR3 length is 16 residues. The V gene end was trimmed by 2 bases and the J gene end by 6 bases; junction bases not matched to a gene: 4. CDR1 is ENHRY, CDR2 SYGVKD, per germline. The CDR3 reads CAISEGGLAGDDTQYF. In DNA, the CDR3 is TGTGCCATCAGTGAGGGGGGACTAGCGGGAGACGATACGCAGTATTTT.

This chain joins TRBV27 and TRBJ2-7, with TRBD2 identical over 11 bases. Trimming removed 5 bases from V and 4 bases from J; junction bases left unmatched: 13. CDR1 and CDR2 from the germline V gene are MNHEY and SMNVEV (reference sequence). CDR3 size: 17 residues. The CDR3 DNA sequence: TGTGCCAGCAGTCCCCCACCCTTTAGCGGGAGGGTTTACGAGCAGTACTTC. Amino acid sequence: CASSPPPFSGRVYEQYF.

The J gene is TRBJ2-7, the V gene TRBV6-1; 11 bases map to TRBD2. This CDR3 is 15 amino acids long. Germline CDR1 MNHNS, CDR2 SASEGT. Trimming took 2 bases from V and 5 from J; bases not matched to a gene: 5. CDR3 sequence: CASSEFGTSGDEQYF. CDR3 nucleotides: TGTGCCAGCAGTGAATTTGGGACTAGCGGCGACGAGCAGTACTTC.

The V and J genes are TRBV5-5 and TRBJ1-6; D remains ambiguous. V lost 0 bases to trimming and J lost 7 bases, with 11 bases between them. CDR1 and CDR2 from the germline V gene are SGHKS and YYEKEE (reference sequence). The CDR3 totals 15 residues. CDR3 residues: CASSLAVSQNSPLHF. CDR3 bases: TGTGCCAGCAGCTTGGCGGTTTCACAGAATTCACCCCTCCACTTT.

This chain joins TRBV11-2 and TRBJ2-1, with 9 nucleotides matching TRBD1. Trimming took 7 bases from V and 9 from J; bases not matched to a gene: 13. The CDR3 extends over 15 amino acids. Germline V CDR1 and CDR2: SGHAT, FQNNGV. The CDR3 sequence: CASTMTGTGSSEQFF. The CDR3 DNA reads TGTGCCAGCACCATGACCGGGACAGGGTCTAGTGAGCAGTTCTTC.

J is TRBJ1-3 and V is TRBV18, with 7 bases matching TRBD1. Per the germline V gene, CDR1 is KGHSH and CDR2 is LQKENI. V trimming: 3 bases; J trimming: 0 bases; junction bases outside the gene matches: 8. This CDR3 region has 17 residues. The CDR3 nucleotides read TGTGCCAGCTCACCTTACCGGGACAGCGACTCTGGAAACACCATATATTTT. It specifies CASSPYRDSDSGNTIYF.

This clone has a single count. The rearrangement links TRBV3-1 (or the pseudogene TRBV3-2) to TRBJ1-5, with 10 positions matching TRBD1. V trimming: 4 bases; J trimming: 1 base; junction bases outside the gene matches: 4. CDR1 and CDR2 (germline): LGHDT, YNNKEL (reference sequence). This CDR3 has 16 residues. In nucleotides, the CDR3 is TGTGCCAGCAGCCCGGGACAGGGGTGGAGCAATCAGCCCCAGCATTTT. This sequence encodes CASSPGQGWSNQPQHF.

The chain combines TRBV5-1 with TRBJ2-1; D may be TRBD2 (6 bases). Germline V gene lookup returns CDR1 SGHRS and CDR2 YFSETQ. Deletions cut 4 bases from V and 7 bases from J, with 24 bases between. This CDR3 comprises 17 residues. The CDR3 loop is CASSVGVLTRTGNEQFF. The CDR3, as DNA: TGCGCCAGCAGCGTGGGGGTATTGACTAGGACGGGAAATGAGCAGTTCTTC.

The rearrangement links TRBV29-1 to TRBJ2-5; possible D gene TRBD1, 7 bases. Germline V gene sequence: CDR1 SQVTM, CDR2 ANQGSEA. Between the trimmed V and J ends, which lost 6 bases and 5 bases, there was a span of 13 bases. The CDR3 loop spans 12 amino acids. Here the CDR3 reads CSVEGARETQYF. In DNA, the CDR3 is TGCAGCGTGGAGGGGGCCAGGGAGACCCAGTACTTC.

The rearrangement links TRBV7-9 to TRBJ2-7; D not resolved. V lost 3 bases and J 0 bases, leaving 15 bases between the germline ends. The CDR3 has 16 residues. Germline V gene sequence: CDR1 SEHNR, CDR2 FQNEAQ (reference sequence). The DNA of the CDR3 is TGTGCCAGCAGCTTCCGCCAGACTGCTACCTCCTACGAGCAGTACTTC. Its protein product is CASSFRQTATSYEQYF.

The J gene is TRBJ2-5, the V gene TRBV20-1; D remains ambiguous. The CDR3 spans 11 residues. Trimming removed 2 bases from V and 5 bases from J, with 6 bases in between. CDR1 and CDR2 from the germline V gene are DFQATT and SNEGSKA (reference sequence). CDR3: CSARQRETQYF. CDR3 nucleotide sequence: TGCAGTGCTAGACAGAGGGAGACCCAGTACTTC.

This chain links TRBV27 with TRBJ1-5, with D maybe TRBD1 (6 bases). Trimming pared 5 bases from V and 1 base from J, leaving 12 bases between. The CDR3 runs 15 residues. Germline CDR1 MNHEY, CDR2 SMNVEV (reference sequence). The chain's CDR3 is CASSPGQWSNQPQHF. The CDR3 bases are TGTGCCAGCAGTCCTGGACAGTGGAGCAATCAGCCCCAGCATTTT.